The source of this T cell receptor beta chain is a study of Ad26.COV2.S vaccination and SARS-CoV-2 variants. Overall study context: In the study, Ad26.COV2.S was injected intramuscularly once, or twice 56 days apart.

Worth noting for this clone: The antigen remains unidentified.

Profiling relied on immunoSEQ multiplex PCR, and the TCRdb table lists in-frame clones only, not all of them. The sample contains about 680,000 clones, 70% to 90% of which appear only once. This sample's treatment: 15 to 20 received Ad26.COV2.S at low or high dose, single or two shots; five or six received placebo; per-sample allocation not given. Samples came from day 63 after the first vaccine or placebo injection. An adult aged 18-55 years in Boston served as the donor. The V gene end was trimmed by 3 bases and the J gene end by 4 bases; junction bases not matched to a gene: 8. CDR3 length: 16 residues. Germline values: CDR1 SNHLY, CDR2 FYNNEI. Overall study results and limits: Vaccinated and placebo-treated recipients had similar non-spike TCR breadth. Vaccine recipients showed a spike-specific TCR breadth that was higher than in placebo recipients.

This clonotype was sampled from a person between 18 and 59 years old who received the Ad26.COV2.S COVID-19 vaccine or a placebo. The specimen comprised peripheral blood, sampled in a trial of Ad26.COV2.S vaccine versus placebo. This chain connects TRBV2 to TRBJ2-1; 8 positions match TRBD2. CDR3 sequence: CASSDSGIGFYNEQFF. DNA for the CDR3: TGTGCCAGCAGTGATAGCGGGATTGGTTTTTACAATGAGCAGTTCTTC.